Shown below are 10 T cell receptor beta chains from a single sample sequenced in a study of T cell responses to AZD1222 COVID-19 vaccine. The method was immunoSEQ multiplex PCR; TCRdb's version includes in-frame clones alone and lacks a portion of them. This sample yields about 150,000 clones, of which about 87% are seen a single time; 3% to 3.5% belongs to the top ten. The input for sequencing was peripheral blood, taken on day 0 of AZD1222 vaccination. These receptors were taken from an adult in good health.

The rearrangement joins TRBV4-3 to TRBJ2-5; D is possibly TRBD2 (6 bases). The CDR3 is made up of 15 amino acids. The germline V gene has CDR1 LGHNA and CDR2 YSLEER. The ends were cut back, 0 bases at V and 7 bases at J, with 15 bases in the middle. Here the CDR3 DNA reads TGCGCCAGCAGCCAAGAGCGGGACCCTATGGGGACCCAGTACTTC. Translation: CASSQERDPMGTQYF.

The chain links TRBV11-3 to TRBJ1-2, with 7 bases that match TRBD1. CDR1 and CDR2 (germline): SGHNT, YENEEA. The CDR3 is made up of 16 amino acids. The CDR3 loop is CEVDAPDRPKMRGYTF. CDR3 nucleotide sequence: TGTGAAGTCGATGCTCCGGACAGGCCGAAGATGAGGGGCTACACCTTC.

The rearrangement uses TRBV19 and TRBJ1-6; D unresolved. Deletions cut 3 bases from V and 6 bases from J, with 9 bases between. The germline CDR1 and CDR2 sequences are LNHDA and SQIVND (reference sequence). The CDR3 is 14 residues long. CDR3: CASSITAPNSPLHF. Written as DNA, the CDR3 is TGTGCCAGTAGTATTACGGCTCCTAATTCACCCCTCCACTTT.

A word on this clone: One junction end does not reproduce the germline sequence, and a read error may be involved. The rearrangement uses TRBV7-7 and TRBJ2-5; D not resolved. The CDR3 length is 16 residues. Germline CDR1 SSHAT, CDR2 FNYEAQ (reference sequence). CDR3 DNA: TGTGCTAGCAGCCCCGTCTCTGGTGGCCCCCAAGAGACCCAGTACTTC. Its protein product is CASSPVSGGPQETQYF.

This chain connects TRBV3-1 (or the pseudogene TRBV3-2) to TRBJ2-2; the match to TRBD1 covers 7 bases. V lost 0 bases to trimming and J lost 1 base; unmatched junction nucleotides: 11. The germline V gene has CDR1 LGHDT and CDR2 YNNKEL (reference sequence). The CDR3 runs 19 residues. Written as DNA, the CDR3 is TGTGCCAGCAGCCAAGATAGGGGCCCCGGACAGGAGAACACCGGGGAGCTGTTTTTT. Residues: CASSQDRGPGQENTGELFF.

This chain uses TRBV5-1 with TRBJ1-1; D gene uncertain. V shed 4 bases and J shed 0 bases, with 7 bases lying between them. There are 13 residues in the CDR3. Germline CDR1 reads SGHRS; CDR2 reads YFSETQ. CDR3 DNA sequence: TGCGCCAGCAGCCCACCCATGAACACTGAAGCTTTCTTT. Its translation: CASSPPMNTEAFF.

The V call is TRBV15, the J call TRBJ1-5; 7 bases are a match to TRBD1. Unmatched junction bases numbered 5, after V lost 3 bases and J lost 6 bases. The CDR3 consists of 14 residues. Germline V gene data show CDR1 as LNHNV and CDR2 as YYDKDF (reference sequence). In DNA, the CDR3 is TGTGCCACCAGCAGTTTACAGGGGTCTCAGCCCCAGCATTTT. This gives the protein CATSSLQGSQPQHF.

V usage is TRBV12-3 or TRBV12-4 and J usage is TRBJ1-1; D unclear. Trimming cost V 7 bases and J 2 bases, with 11 bases left between them. This CDR3 has 13 amino acids. CDR3 coding DNA: TGTGCCAGCACCTCGACACCTAACACTGAAGCTTTCTTT. Amino acids: CASTSTPNTEAFF.

In this sample, this clone turned up a few times. CDR3 DNA sequence: TGTGCCAGCAGTTTAGGGGTAGCGGGGTACCGCGATGAGCAGTTCTTC. It encodes CASSLGVAGYRDEQFF. The rearrangement joins TRBV28 to TRBJ2-1, with TRBD2 matching over 8 bases. V lost 2 bases to trimming and J lost 8 bases; unmatched junction nucleotides: 11. The CDR3 has 16 amino acids. The V gene's germline CDR1 is MDHEN and CDR2 SYDVKM.

The chain recombines TRBV23-1 with TRBJ1-2; D remains unclear. TRBV23-1 is an open reading frame whose function is uncertain. The V end lost 3 bases, the J end lost 4 bases, and 15 bases lay between the germline ends. The CDR3 length is 15 residues. The CDR3 coding sequence is TGCGCCAGCAGTCACCTCGGGCCCCCGGCCTATGGCTACACCTTC. Protein sequence: CASSHLGPPAYGYTF.